This T cell receptor (beta chain) was observed in a study of neurological immune-mediated disorders. Study-wide points: Across subjects, expanded clones had no CDR3 amino acid sequences in common, pointing to private repertoires in all groups.

This clonotype has a count of ten or more. Its antigen is undetermined. TCRdb reprocessed the 5' RACE reads via MiXCR and lists one record per CDR3 protein. Seen here are roughly 100,000 distinct CDR3 sequences, roughly 3.5% observed once, and the top ten hold roughly 6%. The sequence was obtained from a woman younger than 30 with multiple sclerosis. Sequenced sample: PBMCs.

This CDR3 reads CASSLAGLHSLNYGYTF. The CDR3 region has the DNA TGCGCCAGCAGCTTGGCGGGTCTCCACTCGTTAAACTATGGCTACACCTTC. The chain has TRBV5-1 and TRBJ1-2; D remains unclear. V shed 0 bases and J shed 2 bases, with 17 bases lying between them. CDR1 is SGHRS and CDR2 is YFSETQ in the germline V gene. The CDR3 runs 17 residues.